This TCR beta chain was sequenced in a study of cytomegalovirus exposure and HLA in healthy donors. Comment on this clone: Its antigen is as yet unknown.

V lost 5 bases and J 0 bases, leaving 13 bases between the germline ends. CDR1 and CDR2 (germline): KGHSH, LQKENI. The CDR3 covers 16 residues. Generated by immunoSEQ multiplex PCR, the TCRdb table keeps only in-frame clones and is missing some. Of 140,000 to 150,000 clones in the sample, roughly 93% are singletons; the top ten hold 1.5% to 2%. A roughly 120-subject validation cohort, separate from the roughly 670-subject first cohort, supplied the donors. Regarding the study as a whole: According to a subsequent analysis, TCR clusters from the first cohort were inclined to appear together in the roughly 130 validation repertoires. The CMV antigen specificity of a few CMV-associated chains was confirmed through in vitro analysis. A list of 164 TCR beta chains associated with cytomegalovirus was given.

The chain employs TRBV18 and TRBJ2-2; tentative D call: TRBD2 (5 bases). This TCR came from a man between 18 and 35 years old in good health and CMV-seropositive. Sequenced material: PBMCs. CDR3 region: CASSRLASPNTGELFF. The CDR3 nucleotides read TGTGCCAGCTCAAGGCTAGCTAGCCCGAACACCGGGGAGCTGTTTTTT.